The 15 T cell receptor beta chains below come from one sample, sequenced in a study of cytomegalovirus exposure and HLA in healthy donors. Primers included in the PCR were 60 Vbeta and 13 Jbeta primers. The repertoire was sequenced with immunoSEQ multiplex PCR; TCRdb's copy has only in-frame clones and lacks some. The data contain some 120,000 clones, less than 90% of them seen just once; the ten biggest clones take up 20%. Sequencing input: PBMCs. All receptors derive from a man in his late teens or twenties in good health and CMV-seropositive.

This chain links TRBV5-4 with TRBJ1-1; D is unresolved. This CDR3 spans 13 amino acids. The germline V gene has CDR1 SGHNT and CDR2 YYREEE (reference sequence). Trimming took off 3 bases at V and 6 bases at J, with 12 bases between the two ends. DNA of the CDR3: TGTGCCAGCAGCTGGCAGAGGGCGCCTGAAGCTTTCTTT. This sequence encodes CASSWQRAPEAFF.

CDR3 amino acids: CSVEEGTGNEKLFF. The CDR3 DNA sequence: TGCAGCGTTGAAGAAGGGACAGGGAATGAAAAACTGTTTTTT. The rearrangement joins TRBV29-1 to TRBJ1-4; 9 bases line up with TRBD1. Germline CDR1 SQVTM, CDR2 ANQGSEA. This CDR3 has 14 amino acids. Trimming at V came to 0 bases and at J to 5 bases, leaving 1 base not matched to a gene. Combining the CDR3 with reference TRBV29-1 and TRBJ1-4 gives the whole variable domain SAVISQKPSRDICQRGTSLTIQCQVDSQVTMMFWYRQQPGQSLTLIATANQGSEATYESGFVIDKFPISRPNLTFSTLTVSNMSPEDSSIYLCSVEEGTGNEKLFFGSGTQLSVL.

CDR3 in DNA: TGTGCCAGTAGTATTCCCCCGGGACAGGGATACAATGAGCAGTTCTTC. Translating it yields CASSIPPGQGYNEQFF. This chain uses TRBV19 with TRBJ2-1; TRBD1 matches 9 bases. The trim removed 3 bases at V and 4 bases at J, leaving 7 bases unmatched. The CDR3 consists of 16 residues. Germline-derived CDR1 and CDR2 are LNHDA and SQIVND (reference sequence).

V usage is TRBV6-1 and J usage is TRBJ1-2; 9 bases are a match to TRBD1. Per the germline V gene, CDR1 is MNHNS and CDR2 is SASEGT. CDR3 size: 15 residues. Losses at the gene ends were 6 bases for V and 5 bases for J; bases not matched to a gene: 10. This CDR3 reads CASRRLTGGAYGYTF. In nucleotides, the CDR3 is TGTGCCAGCAGACGCCTAACAGGGGGCGCGTATGGCTACACCTTC.

CDR3 protein: CASSEGIGGITGELFF. The CDR3 region has the DNA TGTGCCAGCAGTGAAGGTATCGGGGGTATAACCGGGGAGCTGTTTTTT. The V and J genes are TRBV25-1 and TRBJ2-2; TRBD2 might be the D (6 bases). V gave up 2 bases and J gave up 5 bases, with 15 bases separating them. Germline V lookup: CDR1 MGHDK, CDR2 SYGVNS. This CDR3 has 16 amino acids.

The chain employs TRBV5-4 and TRBJ2-5; 7 bases align to TRBD2. The CDR3 is made up of 17 amino acids. Germline assignment: CDR1 SGHNT and CDR2 YYREEE (reference sequence). Trimming cost V 4 bases and J 0 bases; bases outside gene matches: 12. CDR3 bases: TGTGCCAGCAGCCTGGGAGGAGGCGGGGGACACCAAGAGACCCAGTACTTC. Amino acids: CASSLGGGGGHQETQYF.

The chain combines TRBV2 with TRBJ1-1, with D possibly TRBD1 on 5 matching bases. The CDR3 runs 13 residues. CDR1 is SNHLY and CDR2 is FYNNEI in the germline V gene. With 4 bases removed from V and 1 base from J, the gap between germline ends came to 7 bases. The CDR3 reads CASSAGPNTEAFF. In DNA form, the CDR3 reads TGTGCCAGCAGTGCAGGGCCGAACACTGAAGCTTTCTTT.

The chain employs TRBV30 and TRBJ2-2; 9 bases match TRBD1. The CDR3 runs to 15 residues. V gave up 5 bases and J gave up 0 bases; unmatched junction bases: 4. The germline V gene has CDR1 GTSNPN and CDR2 SVGIG (reference sequence). For the CDR3, the DNA is TGTGCCTGGGGACAGGGGTATACGAACACCGGGGAGCTGTTTTTT. This gives the protein CAWGQGYTNTGELFF.

This clone has only a few counts. This sequence joins TRBV6-5 and TRBJ1-3; TRBD1 matches 8 bases. The CDR3 sequence is 15 residues long. The ends lost 6 bases at V and 2 bases at J; junction bases unmatched: 6. In germline, CDR1 is MNHEY, CDR2 SVGAGI. This chain's CDR3 is CASSRQGSAGNTIYF. CDR3 DNA sequence: TGTGCCAGCAGCCGACAGGGGTCCGCTGGAAACACCATATATTTT.

CDR3 residues: CASSVDGTPQPQHF. DNA for the CDR3: TGTGCCAGCAGCGTAGATGGGACTCCTCAGCCCCAGCATTTT. The chain joins TRBV9 to TRBJ1-5, with D perhaps matching TRBD1 (5 bases). Germline CDR1 is SGDLS and CDR2 is YYNGEE. Trimming removed 0 bases from V and 6 bases from J, with 10 bases in between. The CDR3 spans 14 residues. Filled out from reference TRBV9 and TRBJ1-5, the complete variable domain reads DSGVTQTPKHLITATGQRVTLRCSPRSGDLSVYWYQQSLDQGLQFLIQYYNGEERAKGNILERFSAQQFPDLHSELNLSSLELGDSALYFCASSVDGTPQPQHFGDGTRLSIL.

This clone appeared once. The identical CDR3 is also encoded by other nucleotide sequences in the sample. The CDR3 DNA sequence: TGTGCCAGCAGTTACGGTGGACTTGGGAACACTGAAGCTTTCTTT. As protein: CASSYGGLGNTEAFF. This rearrangement joins TRBV6-5 to TRBJ1-1; D remains unclear. Germline V lookup: CDR1 MNHEY, CDR2 SVGAGI. V lost 2 bases and J 1 base, leaving 11 bases between the germline ends. The CDR3 contains 15 residues.

The chain combines TRBV5-1 with TRBJ2-3, with 8 nucleotides matching TRBD1. Looked up from germline, CDR1 is SGHRS and CDR2 is YFSETQ. The CDR3 length is 16 residues. The J segment lost 1 base and the V segment lost 4 bases, leaving 8 bases of the junction unmatched. The DNA for the CDR3 is TGCGCCAGCAGCCAGGGAAGGGGACAGGGCACAGATACGCAGTATTTT. Translating it yields CASSQGRGQGTDTQYF.

The rearrangement joins TRBV5-1 to TRBJ2-7, with D unresolved. Per the germline V gene, CDR1 is SGHRS and CDR2 is YFSETQ. This CDR3 comprises 15 residues. V lost 3 bases to trimming and J lost 2 bases, with 15 bases between them. CDR3 coding DNA: TGCGCCAGCAGCTCATATACGGATAGCCCCTACGAGCAGTACTTC. It specifies CASSSYTDSPYEQYF.

The chain uses TRBV7-9 and TRBJ2-7; D is unclear. This CDR3 comprises 12 residues. Trimming stripped 4 bases from V and 3 bases from J, with 7 bases between. Germline CDR1 is SEHNR and CDR2 is FQNEAQ (reference sequence). The CDR3 here is CASSSSLYEQYF. The DNA for the CDR3 is TGTGCCAGCAGCTCCTCTCTCTACGAGCAGTACTTC.

The rearrangement links TRBV5-4 to TRBJ1-1; D is ambiguous. This CDR3 is built from 16 residues. Trimming removed 2 bases at V and 4 bases at J, with 18 bases between. CDR1 SGHNT and CDR2 YYREEE come from the germline V gene (reference sequence). CDR3 loop: CASSLSVSRSGTEAFF. CDR3 DNA sequence: TGTGCCAGCAGCTTAAGTGTCAGCCGGAGCGGCACTGAAGCTTTCTTT.